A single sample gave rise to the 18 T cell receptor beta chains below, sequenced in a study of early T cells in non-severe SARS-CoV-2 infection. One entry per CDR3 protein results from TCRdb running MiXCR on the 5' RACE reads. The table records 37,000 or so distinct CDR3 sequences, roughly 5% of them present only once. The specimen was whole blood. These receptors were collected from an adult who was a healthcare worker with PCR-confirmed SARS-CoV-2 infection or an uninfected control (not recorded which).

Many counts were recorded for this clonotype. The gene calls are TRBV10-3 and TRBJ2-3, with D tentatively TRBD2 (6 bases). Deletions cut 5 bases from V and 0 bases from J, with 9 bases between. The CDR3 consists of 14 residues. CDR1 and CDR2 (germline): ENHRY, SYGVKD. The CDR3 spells CAISPAGSTDTQYF. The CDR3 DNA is TGTGCCATCAGTCCCGCGGGGAGCACAGATACGCAGTATTTT.

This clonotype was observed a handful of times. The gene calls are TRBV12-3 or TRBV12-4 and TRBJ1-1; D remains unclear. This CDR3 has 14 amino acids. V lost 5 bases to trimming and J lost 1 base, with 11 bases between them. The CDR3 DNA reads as TGTGCCAGCAGTCTAAGCGACCAGAACACTGAAGCTTTCTTT. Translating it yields CASSLSDQNTEAFF.

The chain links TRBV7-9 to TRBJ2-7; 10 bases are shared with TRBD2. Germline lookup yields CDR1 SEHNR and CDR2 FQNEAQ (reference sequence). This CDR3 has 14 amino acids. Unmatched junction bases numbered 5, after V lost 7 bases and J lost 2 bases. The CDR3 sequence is CASTLAGVTYEQYF. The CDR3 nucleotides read TGTGCCAGCACCCTAGCGGGAGTAACCTACGAGCAGTACTTC.

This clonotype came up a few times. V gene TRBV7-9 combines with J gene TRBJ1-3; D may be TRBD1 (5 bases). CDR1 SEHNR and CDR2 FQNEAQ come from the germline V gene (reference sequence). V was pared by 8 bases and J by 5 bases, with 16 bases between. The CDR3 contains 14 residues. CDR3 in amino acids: CASRTGTLRNTIYF. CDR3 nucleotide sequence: TGTGCCAGCCGAACCGGGACCCTGCGAAACACCATATATTTT.

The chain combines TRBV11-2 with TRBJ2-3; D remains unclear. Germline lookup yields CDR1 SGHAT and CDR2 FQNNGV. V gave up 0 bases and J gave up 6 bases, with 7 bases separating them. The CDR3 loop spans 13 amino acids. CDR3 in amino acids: CASSLDRADTQYF. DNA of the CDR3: TGTGCCAGCAGCTTAGATCGAGCTGATACGCAGTATTTT. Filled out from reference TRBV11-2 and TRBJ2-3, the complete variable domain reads EAGVAQSPRYKIIEKRQSVAFWCNPISGHATLYWYQQILGQGPKLLIQFQNNGVVDDSQLPKDRFSAERLKGVDSTLKIQPAKLEDSAVYLCASSLDRADTQYFGPGTRLTVL.

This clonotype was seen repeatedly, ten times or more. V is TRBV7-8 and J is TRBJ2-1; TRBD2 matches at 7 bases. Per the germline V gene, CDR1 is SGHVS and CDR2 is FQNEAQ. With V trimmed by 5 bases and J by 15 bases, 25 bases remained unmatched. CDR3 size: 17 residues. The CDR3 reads CASSPYRIVGLVYTRFF. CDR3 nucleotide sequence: TGTGCCAGCAGCCCGTATCGGATCGTAGGACTAGTTTACACTCGGTTCTTC.

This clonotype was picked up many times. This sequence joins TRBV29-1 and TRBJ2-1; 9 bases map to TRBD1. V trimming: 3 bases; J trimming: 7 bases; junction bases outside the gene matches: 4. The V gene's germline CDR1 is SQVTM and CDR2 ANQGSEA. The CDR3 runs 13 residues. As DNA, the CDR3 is TGCAGCGTTGACTCGACAGGGGGAAATGAGCAGTTCTTC. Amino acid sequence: CSVDSTGGNEQFF.

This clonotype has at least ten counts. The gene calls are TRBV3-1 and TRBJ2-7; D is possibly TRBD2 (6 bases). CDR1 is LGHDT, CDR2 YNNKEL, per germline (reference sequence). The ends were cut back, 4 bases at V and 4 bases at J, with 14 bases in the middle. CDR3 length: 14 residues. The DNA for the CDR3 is TGTGCCAGCAGCCTTAGCGGAAGCAAGTACGAGCAGTACTTC. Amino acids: CASSLSGSKYEQYF.

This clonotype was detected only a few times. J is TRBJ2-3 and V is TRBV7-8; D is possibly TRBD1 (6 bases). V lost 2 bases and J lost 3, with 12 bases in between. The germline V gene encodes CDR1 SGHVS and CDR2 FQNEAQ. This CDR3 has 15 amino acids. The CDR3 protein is CASSLFLQGTDTQYF. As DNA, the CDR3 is TGTGCCAGCAGCTTATTTTTGCAGGGGACAGATACGCAGTATTTT.

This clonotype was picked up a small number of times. CDR3 sequence reads: CASRARGFGIQYF. CDR3 sequence (DNA): TGTGCCAGCAGGGCGAGGGGGTTCGGCATTCAGTACTTC. The rearrangement uses TRBV7-9 and TRBJ2-4, with a weak D call TRBD1 (6 bases). This CDR3 is 13 amino acids long. Deletions cut 6 bases from V and 9 bases from J, with 15 bases between. The germline V gene has CDR1 SEHNR and CDR2 FQNEAQ (reference sequence).

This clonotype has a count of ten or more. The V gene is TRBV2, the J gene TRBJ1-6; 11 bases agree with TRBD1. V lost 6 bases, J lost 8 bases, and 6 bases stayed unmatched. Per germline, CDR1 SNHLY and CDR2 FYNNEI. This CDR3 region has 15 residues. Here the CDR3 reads CASRARTGGDSPLHF. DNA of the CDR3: TGTGCCAGCAGAGCGAGGACAGGGGGCGATTCACCCCTCCACTTT.

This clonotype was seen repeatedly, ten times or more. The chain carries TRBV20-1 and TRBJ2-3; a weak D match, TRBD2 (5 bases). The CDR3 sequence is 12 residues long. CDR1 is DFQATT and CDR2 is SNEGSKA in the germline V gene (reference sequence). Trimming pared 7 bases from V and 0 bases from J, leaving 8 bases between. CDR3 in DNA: TGCAGTGTGAGGACTAGCACAGATACGCAGTATTTT. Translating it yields CSVRTSTDTQYF.

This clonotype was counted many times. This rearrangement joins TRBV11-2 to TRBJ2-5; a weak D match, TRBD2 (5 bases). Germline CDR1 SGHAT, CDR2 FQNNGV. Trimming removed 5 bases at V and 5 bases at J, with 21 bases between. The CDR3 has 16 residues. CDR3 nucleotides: TGTGCCAGCAGCCCGACAAACGTCGCGGGCCCTGAGACCCAGTACTTC. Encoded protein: CASSPTNVAGPETQYF.

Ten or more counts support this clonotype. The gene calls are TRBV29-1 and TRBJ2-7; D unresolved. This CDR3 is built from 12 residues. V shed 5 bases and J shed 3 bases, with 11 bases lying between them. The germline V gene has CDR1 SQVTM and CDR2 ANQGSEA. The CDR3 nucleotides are TGCAGCGTTTTTACACCCTTCTACGAGCAGTACTTC. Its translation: CSVFTPFYEQYF.

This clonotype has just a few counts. Here the CDR3 reads CAWSQRGSSYNEQFF. For the CDR3, the DNA is TGTGCCTGGAGCCAGCGGGGGAGCTCCTACAATGAGCAGTTCTTC. V is TRBV30 and J is TRBJ2-1, with 8 bases matching TRBD2. This CDR3 has 15 residues. Germline trimming cut 3 bases from V and 0 bases from J; bases unmatched to any gene: 4. Looked up from germline, CDR1 is GTSNPN and CDR2 is SVGIG (reference sequence). Complete variable domain (other parts from reference TRBV30 and TRBJ2-1): SQTIHQWPATLVQPVGSPLSLECTVEGTSNPNLYWYRQAAGRGLQLLFYSVGIGQISSEVPQNLSASRPQDRQFILSSKKLLLSDSGFYLCAWSQRGSSYNEQFFGPGTRLTVL.

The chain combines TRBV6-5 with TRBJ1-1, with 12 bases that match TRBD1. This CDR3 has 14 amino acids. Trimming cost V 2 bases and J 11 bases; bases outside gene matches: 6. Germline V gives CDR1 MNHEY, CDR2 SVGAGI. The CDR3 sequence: CASSYPGTGGLAFF. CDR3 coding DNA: TGTGCCAGCAGTTACCCGGGGACAGGGGGCTTGGCTTTCTTT.

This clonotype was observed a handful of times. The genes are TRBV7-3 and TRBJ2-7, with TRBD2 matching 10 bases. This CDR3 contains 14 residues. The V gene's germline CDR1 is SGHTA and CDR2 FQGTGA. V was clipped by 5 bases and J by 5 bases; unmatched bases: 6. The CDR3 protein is CASSPLAGAHEQYF. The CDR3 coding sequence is TGTGCCAGCAGCCCGCTAGCGGGGGCACACGAGCAGTACTTC.

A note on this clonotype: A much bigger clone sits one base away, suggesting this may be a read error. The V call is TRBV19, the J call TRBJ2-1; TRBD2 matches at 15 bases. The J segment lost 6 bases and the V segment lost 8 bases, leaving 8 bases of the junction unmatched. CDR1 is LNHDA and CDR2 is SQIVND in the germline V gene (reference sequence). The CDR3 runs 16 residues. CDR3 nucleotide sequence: TGTGCCAGTTGTACCGGGACTAGCGGGGGGAGCAATGAGCAGTTCTTC. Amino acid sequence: CASCTGTSGGSNEQFF.